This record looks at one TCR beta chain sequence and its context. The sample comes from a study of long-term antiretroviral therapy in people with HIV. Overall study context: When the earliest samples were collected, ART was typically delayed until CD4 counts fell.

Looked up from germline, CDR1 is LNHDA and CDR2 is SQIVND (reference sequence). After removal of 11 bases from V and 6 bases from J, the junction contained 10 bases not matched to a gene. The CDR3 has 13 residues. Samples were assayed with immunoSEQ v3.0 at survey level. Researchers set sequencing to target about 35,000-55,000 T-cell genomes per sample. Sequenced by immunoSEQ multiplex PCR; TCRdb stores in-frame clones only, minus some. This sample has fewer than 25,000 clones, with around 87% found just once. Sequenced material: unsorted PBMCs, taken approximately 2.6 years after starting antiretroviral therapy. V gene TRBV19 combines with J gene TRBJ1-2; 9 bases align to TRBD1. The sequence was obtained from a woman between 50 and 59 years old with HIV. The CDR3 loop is CAGGDREKNGYTF. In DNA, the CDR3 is TGTGCCGGGGGGGACAGGGAAAAAAATGGCTACACCTTC.